The rows below give T cell receptor beta chains drawn from one sample of a study of control samples from healthy donors and cancer patients. Using immunoSEQ multiplex PCR, the repertoire was profiled, and TCRdb retains in-frame clones only, with some absent. The table shows roughly 83,000 clones, with roughly 82% occurring only once. What was sequenced was blood. These receptors originate from a woman in her sixties or seventies in good health. The CDR3 runs from the conserved cysteine through the conserved F or W. A D gene is named only where the DNA matches it firmly. Only some rows state a clone size, as once, few, many or a class for expanded clones.

>NA|TRBJ1-1|TRBV28|NA
TGTGCCAGCAGTAGGAGAGTCACCGAAGGTTTCTTT
CASSRRVTEGFF
>TRBD1|TRBJ2-7|TRBV3-1/TRBV3-2|NA
TGTGCCAGCAGCCCTATGACAGGGTGGCTGGAGCAGTACTTC
CASSPMTGWLEQYF
>NA|TRBJ2-2|TRBV5-1|NA
TGCGCCAGCAGCTTCAACACCGGGGAGCTGTTTTTT
CASSFNTGELFF
>NA|TRBJ2-1|TRBV7-2|NA
TGTGCCAGCAGCTTAAGTGGTAATGAGCAGTTCTTC
CASSLSGNEQFF
>TRBD1|TRBJ1-5|TRBV7-2|once
TGTGCCAGCAGCTCTGACAGGGGGCGAGCGACCCAGCATTTT
CASSSDRGRATQHF
>NA|TRBJ2-3|TRBV7-9|NA
TGTGCCAGCAGCTTAGGATTAGTCTTAGATACGCAGTATTTT
CASSLGLVLDTQYF
>NA|TRBJ1-1|TRBV29-1|NA
TGCAGCGTGCTGGTCAGCTACACTGAAGCTTTCTTT
CSVLVSYTEAFF
>NA|TRBJ2-1|TRBV20-1|many
TGCAGTGCCAGTGGGGGAGCGAGCTCCTACAATGAGCAGTTCTTC
CSASGGASSYNEQFF
>TRBD1|TRBJ2-4|TRBV5-6|NA
TGTGCCAGCAGCTTGAGGCCGGGACAGGGGTATCCCCACATTCAGTACTTC
CASSLRPGQGYPHIQYF
>NA|TRBJ2-5|TRBV28|NA
TGTGCCAGCAGAGGGACAGGGGGACTAGCGGGCGAGGGGGCCCAAGAGACCCAGTACTTC
CASRGTGGLAGEGAQETQYF
>NA|TRBJ1-5|TRBV5-1|NA
TGCGCCAGCAGCTTGGTTAGCAATCAGCCCCAGCATTTT
CASSLVSNQPQHF
>NA|TRBJ2-1|TRBV6-6|NA
TGTGCCCACGGGAGCGCGTACAATGAGCAGTTCTTC
CAHGSAYNEQFF
>TRBD1|TRBJ2-5|TRBV29-1|NA
TGCAGCGCAGGGGGAGAAGAGACCCAGTACTTC
CSAGGEETQYF
>TRBD2|TRBJ2-1|TRBV11-2|NA
TGTGCCAGCAGCCAAGGGCGGGAGGGCCCCAATGAGCAGTTCTTC
CASSQGREGPNEQFF
>NA|TRBJ2-1|TRBV6-2/TRBV6-3|NA
TGTGCCAGCAGTTACCCAAAGGGGAGCTCCTACAATGAGCAGTTCTTC
CASSYPKGSSYNEQFF
>NA|TRBJ2-6|TRBV2|NA
TGTGCCAGCAGTGATGGGGGCTCTGGGGCCAACGTCCTGACTTTC
CASSDGGSGANVLTF
>NA|TRBJ2-5|TRBV20-1|NA
TGCAGTGCTCTCGGACAAGAGACCCAGTACTTC
CSALGQETQYF
>NA|TRBJ1-4|TRBV2|NA
TGTGCCAGCAGCCACAGGGAGACTAATGAAAAACTGTTTTTT
CASSHRETNEKLFF
>TRBD1|TRBJ2-2|TRBV11-1|NA
TGTGCCAGCAGCTTACGGGGACAGGTTGGAACCGGGGAGCTGTTTTTT
CASSLRGQVGTGELFF
>NA|TRBJ2-5|TRBV18|NA
TGTGCCAGCTCTCTAGGGGCCGTTTCAGAGACCCAGTACTTC
CASSLGAVSETQYF
>NA|TRBJ1-1|TRBV19|NA
TGTGCCAGTAGCCCGATGAGGGTGAACACTGAAGCTTTCTTT
CASSPMRVNTEAFF
>NA|TRBJ2-2|TRBV10-3|NA
TGTGCCATCAGTGGGCAGATCACCGGGGAGCTGTTTTTT
CAISGQITGELFF
>NA|TRBJ1-4|TRBV12-3/TRBV12-4|NA
TGTGCCAGCTCTGACGGCAATGAAAAACTGTTTTTT
CASSDGNEKLFF
>NA|TRBJ1-5|TRBV29-1|once
TGCAGCGTTGAAGATAACCTATCACCCCAGCATTTT
CSVEDNLSPQHF
>NA|TRBJ2-3|TRBV7-9|NA
TGTGCCAGCAGCTTAAACAGACCCAGCACAGATACGCAGTATTTT
CASSLNRPSTDTQYF
>NA|TRBJ2-7|TRBV7-2|NA
TGTGCCAGCAGCATAAACAGGGCCTACGAGCAGTACTTC
CASSINRAYEQYF
>NA|TRBJ2-2|TRBV4-3|NA
TGCGCCAGCAGCCAAGAGGGGGGGCTCGACACCGGGGAGCTGTTTTTT
CASSQEGGLDTGELFF
>NA|TRBJ2-7|TRBV10-2|NA
TGCGCCAGCAGTGTGCAGGACTCCTACGAGCAGTACTTC
CASSVQDSYEQYF
>NA|TRBJ1-5|TRBV6-1|NA
TGTGCCAGCAGTGAAGCCCCTTTTTATTCAGGAAGAGTAGGTCAGCCCCAGCATTTT
CASSEAPFYSGRVGQPQHF
>TRBD2|TRBJ2-3|TRBV28|NA
TGTGCCAGCAGTGCCCCTGGTAGCGGGAACCCAGATACGCAGTATTTT
CASSAPGSGNPDTQYF
>TRBD2|TRBJ2-3|TRBV9|NA
TGTGCCAGCAGCGTAGAGAGCGGGGGCCATATGGGCACAGATACGCAGTATTTT
CASSVESGGHMGTDTQYF
>NA|TRBJ2-7|TRBV2|NA
TGTGCCAGCAGTGAAGCGCTTACCTACGAGCAGTACTTC
CASSEALTYEQYF
>NA|TRBJ1-5|TRBV28|NA
TGTGCCAGCAGTTTCGCCATGGGACGGGCAGGGGAATTAAATCAGCCCCAGCATTTT
CASSFAMGRAGELNQPQHF
>TRBD2|TRBJ2-2|TRBV5-1|NA
TGCGCCAGCAGCTTGGAAGCGGGGGGCGGGGAGCTGTTTTTT
CASSLEAGGGELFF
>NA|TRBJ2-7|TRBV28|few
TGTGCCAGCAGTCTTCGAAGGGGTGGCTCCTACGAGCAGTACTTC
CASSLRRGGSYEQYF
>NA|TRBJ2-7|TRBV3-1/TRBV3-2|once
TGTGCCAGCAGCCAAGTTCAGGGGAACTACGAGCAGTACTTC
CASSQVQGNYEQYF
>NA|TRBJ1-2|TRBV2|NA
TGTGCCAGCGTTCGGACAGACTATGGCTACACCTTC
CASVRTDYGYTF
>NA|TRBJ2-5|TRBV7-9|once
TGTGCCAGCAGCTTAGTCGGGGGGCCGGGGGGCTACCAAGAGACCCAGTACTTC
CASSLVGGPGGYQETQYF
>NA|TRBJ2-5|TRBV19|NA
TGTGCCAGTAGTACTAGTATCCAAGAGACCCAGTACTTC
CASSTSIQETQYF
>NA|TRBJ1-5|TRBV9|NA
TGTGCCAGCAGCGTAGGGGACCATCAGCCCCAGCATTTT
CASSVGDHQPQHF
>NA|TRBJ2-1|TRBV2|NA
TGTGCCAGCAGTGTTACCTACAATGAGCAGTTCTTC
CASSVTYNEQFF
>NA|TRBJ1-2|TRBV6-2/TRBV6-3|NA
TGTGCCAGCAGCCCAGGCACAGCGCGCCTCTATGGCTACACCTTC
CASSPGTARLYGYTF
>NA|TRBJ1-3|TRBV28|NA
TGTGCCAGCAGGGCGGGGCGAACCATATATTTT
CASRAGRTIYF
>NA|TRBJ2-7|TRBV18|NA
TGTGCCAGCTCAGAAGGTCGGCAATACGAGCAGTACTTC
CASSEGRQYEQYF
>TRBD2|TRBJ2-3|TRBV27|NA
TGTGCCAGCAGTTTTCTAAGCGGGGGGGGCACAGATACGCAGTATTTT
CASSFLSGGGTDTQYF
>TRBD2|TRBJ2-2|TRBV4-2|NA
TGTGCCAGCAGCCGCGGGGGGACCACCGGGGAGCTGTTTTTT
CASSRGGTTGELFF
>NA|TRBJ1-1|TRBV18|few
TGTGCCAGCTCACCACCGGGGAACAGGGCCACTGAAGCTTTCTTT
CASSPPGNRATEAFF
>TRBD2|TRBJ2-4|TRBV5-4|NA
TGTGCCAGCAGCTCGGGACTAGCGGGGGGAGGGGCCAAAAACATTCAGTACTTC
CASSSGLAGGGAKNIQYF
>TRBD2|TRBJ2-5|TRBV4-1|NA
TGCGCCAGCAGCCAAGCGGGGGGAGTGCAGACCCAGTACTTC
CASSQAGGVQTQYF
>NA|TRBJ1-3|TRBV24-1|NA
TGTGCCACCAGTGACTTTACTTCCTCTGGAAACACCATATATTTT
CATSDFTSSGNTIYF
>NA|TRBJ2-1|TRBV3-1/TRBV3-2|NA
TGTGCCAGAAACAAGGTGACTAGTTCCCCCACACATAACAATGAGCAGTTCTTC
CARNKVTSSPTHNNEQFF
>NA|TRBJ2-7|TRBV12-3/TRBV12-4|few
TGTGCCAGCAGCTACCACTCCTACGAGCAGTACTTC
CASSYHSYEQYF
>NA|TRBJ1-5|TRBV5-1|few
TGCGCCAGCAGCACGGACAACAATCAGCCCCAGCATTTT
CASSTDNNQPQHF
>NA|TRBJ2-3|TRBV11-2|NA
TGTGCCAGCAGCTCACTGGGACTTCTCACAGATACGCAGTATTTT
CASSSLGLLTDTQYF
>TRBD2|TRBJ2-7|TRBV6-5|NA
TGTGCCAGCGCGGGGGGCATCTCCTACGAGCAGTACTTC
CASAGGISYEQYF
>NA|TRBJ1-1|TRBV7-2|once
TGTGCCAGCAGCTTAGGGGGGGCCGGCACTGAAGCTTTCTTT
CASSLGGAGTEAFF
>NA|TRBJ2-2|TRBV3-1/TRBV3-2|NA
TGTGCCAGCAGCCCGTTGCCAGGCTTGACCGGGGAGCTGTTTTTT
CASSPLPGLTGELFF
>NA|TRBJ2-1|TRBV19|NA
TGTGCCAGTGGGGGGAACAGCTACAATGAGCAGTTCTTC
CASGGNSYNEQFF
>NA|TRBJ1-4|TRBV5-1|NA
TGCGCCAGCAGCTTGGTTCCGGGCATTAATGAAAAACTGTTTTTT
CASSLVPGINEKLFF
>NA|TRBJ2-7|TRBV5-4|NA
TGTGCCAGCAGCCCTACAGGGTTAAAGGAGCAGTACTTC
CASSPTGLKEQYF